What follows are 5 T cell receptor beta chains derived from one specimen sequenced in a study of beta chain features in type 1 diabetes. Expressed TCRB transcripts were sequenced because the isolated RNA had all been reverse transcribed beforehand. Using immunoSEQ multiplex PCR, the repertoire was profiled, and TCRdb retains in-frame clones only, with some absent. Among about 240,000 clones listed, 25% to 35% were seen once. What was sequenced was central memory CD4+ T cells from blood. The origin of the receptors is a man under 40 in good health.

The genes are TRBV6-5 and TRBJ2-7, with TRBD1 as a possible D gene (6 bases). V lost 6 bases and J 7 bases, leaving 16 bases between the germline ends. The CDR3 has 13 residues. CDR1 MNHEY and CDR2 SVGAGI come from the germline V gene. The CDR3 protein is CASSLQGFREQYF. The CDR3 nucleotides read TGTGCCAGCAGCTTACAGGGATTCCGTGAGCAGTACTTC.

This clone was picked up a small number of times. The chain combines TRBV14 with TRBJ2-4, with D perhaps matching TRBD2 (7 bases). The length of the CDR3 is 16 residues. V lost 4 bases and J lost 0, with 13 bases in between. CDR1 is SGHDN and CDR2 is FVKESK in the germline V gene. CDR3 nucleotides: TGTGCCAGCAGCCTGGGGGGGACATTAGCCAAAAACATTCAGTACTTC. Translated: CASSLGGTLAKNIQYF.

This chain uses TRBV6-6 with TRBJ2-4, with D unresolved. V dropped 5 bases and J dropped 8 bases, with 13 bases sitting between them. The germline CDR1 and CDR2 sequences are MNHNY and SVGAGI (reference sequence). This CDR3 has 13 amino acids. The CDR3 spells CASSPDGWDIQYF. The CDR3 DNA is TGTGCCAGCAGTCCGGACGGGTGGGACATTCAGTACTTC.

The rearrangement uses TRBV30 and TRBJ2-2; the D call may be TRBD1 or TRBD2 (5 bases each). The V gene's germline CDR1 is GTSNPN and CDR2 SVGIG (reference sequence). The V end lost 2 bases, the J end lost 1 base, and 11 bases lay between the germline ends. The CDR3 extends over 15 amino acids. The CDR3, as DNA: TGTGCCTGGAGTCTTCCGGGACGGAACACCGGGGAGCTGTTTTTT. This gives the protein CAWSLPGRNTGELFF.

As for this clone: This CDR3 is also generated by other DNA sequences in the sample. The rearrangement links TRBV7-2 to TRBJ2-7, with unresolved D. Germline V CDR1 and CDR2: SGHTA, FQGNSA. The V end was cut by 0 bases, the J end by 3 bases, with 6 bases between. The CDR3 has 13 residues. CDR3: CASSLAGGYEQYF. CDR3 coding DNA: TGTGCCAGCAGCTTAGCGGGCGGCTACGAGCAGTACTTC.